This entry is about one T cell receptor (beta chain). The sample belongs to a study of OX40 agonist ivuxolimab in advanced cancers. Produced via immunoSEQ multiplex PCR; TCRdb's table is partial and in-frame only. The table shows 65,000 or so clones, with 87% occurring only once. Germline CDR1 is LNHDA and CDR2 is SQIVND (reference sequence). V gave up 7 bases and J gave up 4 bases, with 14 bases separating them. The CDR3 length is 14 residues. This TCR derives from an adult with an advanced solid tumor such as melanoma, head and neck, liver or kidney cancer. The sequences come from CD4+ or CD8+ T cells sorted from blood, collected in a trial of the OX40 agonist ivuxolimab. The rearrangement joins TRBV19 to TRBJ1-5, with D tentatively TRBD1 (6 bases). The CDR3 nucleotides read TGTGCCAGTAACAATGGACAGCTGAATCAGCCCCAGCATTTT. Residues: CASNNGQLNQPQHF.